The 16 T cell receptor beta chains in this list originate from one sample, sequenced in a study of Ad26.COV2.S vaccination and SARS-CoV-2 variants. Method: immunoSEQ multiplex PCR; TCRdb's copy keeps in-frame clones and lacks some. Seen here are about 350,000 clones, around nine tenths observed once, and the top ten hold roughly 4.8%. As for treatment: some 20 received Ad26.COV2.S at low or high dose, single or two shots; 5 received placebo; per-sample allocation not given. Sampling took place 63 days after the first vaccine or placebo injection. Sequencing was performed on peripheral blood, taken in a trial of Ad26.COV2.S vaccine versus placebo. The origin of the receptors is a person between 18 and 59 years old who received the Ad26.COV2.S COVID-19 vaccine or a placebo.

This clone has a single count. The chain employs TRBV28 and TRBJ2-7; 9 nucleotides agree with TRBD1. Per the germline V gene, CDR1 is MDHEN and CDR2 is SYDVKM. The CDR3 contains 12 residues. Germline trimming cut 8 bases from V and 3 bases from J; bases unmatched to any gene: 2. The CDR3 nucleotides are TGTGCCAGCCAGACAGGGGGCTACGAGCAGTACTTC. Translation: CASQTGGYEQYF. Variable domain in full (rest from reference TRBV28 and TRBJ2-7): DVKVTQSSRYLVKRTGEKVFLECVQDMDHENMFWYRQDPGLGLRLIYFSYDVKMKEKGDIPEGYSVSREKKERFSLILESASTNQTSMYLCASQTGGYEQYFGPGTRLTVT.

The gene calls are TRBV28 and TRBJ2-7, with 7 positions matching TRBD2. The germline gives CDR1 MDHEN, CDR2 SYDVKM. There are 17 residues in the CDR3. V shed 2 bases and J 6 bases; nucleotides not matched to a gene: 16. CDR3 protein: CASSLGPGEVTSSEQYF. The DNA for the CDR3 is TGTGCCAGCAGTTTAGGCCCGGGGGAGGTGACTAGCAGCGAGCAGTACTTC.

This chain joins TRBV3-1 (or the pseudogene TRBV3-2) and TRBJ2-2, with 7 bases matching TRBD2. Per the germline V gene, CDR1 is LGHDT and CDR2 is YNNKEL (reference sequence). V lost 4 bases to trimming and J lost 0 bases; unmatched junction nucleotides: 5. This CDR3 contains 16 residues. The CDR3 nucleotides are TGTGCCAGCAGCCGTTCGGGGGGACCGAACACCGGGGAGCTGTTTTTT. It codes for CASSRSGGPNTGELFF.

The J gene is TRBJ2-3, the V gene TRBV4-1; D gene unclear. Germline assignment: CDR1 MGHRA and CDR2 YSYEKL. The CDR3 sequence is 14 residues long. Trimming removed 1 base from V and 3 bases from J, with 8 bases in between. The CDR3 region has the DNA TGCGCCAGCAGCCAAGGGGGAAGGACAGATACGCAGTATTTT. Residues: CASSQGGRTDTQYF.

The CDR3, as DNA: TGTGCCAGCAGCCGCGTGACAGGGGATAATGAAAAACTGTTTTTT. Protein: CASSRVTGDNEKLFF. V is TRBV7-9 and J is TRBJ1-4, with 8 bases aligning to TRBD1. This CDR3 region has 15 residues. With 5 bases clipped from V and 4 bases from J, the junction kept 6 bases outside the gene matches. CDR1 is SEHNR and CDR2 is FQNEAQ in the germline V gene (reference sequence).

The gene calls are TRBV19 and TRBJ1-4; D gene unclear. The CDR3 runs to 11 residues. The ends were cut back, 8 bases at V and 1 base at J, with 2 bases in the middle. The germline CDR1 and CDR2 sequences are LNHDA and SQIVND (reference sequence). CDR3 sequence reads: CASETNEKLFF. CDR3 bases: TGTGCCAGTGAAACTAATGAAAAACTGTTTTTT.

The CDR3 reads CASSSASRGSYEQYF. Written as DNA, the CDR3 is TGTGCCAGCAGTTCCGCCTCCAGGGGATCGTACGAGCAGTACTTC. V usage is TRBV27 and J usage is TRBJ2-7; a possible D gene is TRBD1 (6 bases). The CDR3 has 15 residues. Germline-derived CDR1 and CDR2 are MNHEY and SMNVEV (reference sequence). Trimming left V 4 bases short and J 4 bases short, with 17 bases between.

Note on this clone: Different DNA sequences within this sample yield the same CDR3. The rearrangement links TRBV7-2 to TRBJ1-5; no clear D gene. Trimming left V 2 bases short and J 2 bases short, with 4 bases between. This CDR3 contains 13 residues. Germline V gene lookup returns CDR1 SGHTA and CDR2 FQGNSA. The CDR3 DNA follows: TGTGCCAGCAGCTTACAGGGCAATCAGCCCCAGCATTTT. Amino acids: CASSLQGNQPQHF.

V usage is TRBV27 and J usage is TRBJ2-1; 7 bases are shared with TRBD2. This CDR3 is built from 16 residues. Germline values: CDR1 MNHEY, CDR2 SMNVEV (reference sequence). J lost 2 bases, V lost 1 base, and 5 bases had no gene match. CDR3 nucleotides: TGTGCCAGCAGTTTATGGTCTAGCGGAACCTACAATGAGCAGTTCTTC. Its protein is CASSLWSSGTYNEQFF.

V usage is TRBV7-8 and J usage is TRBJ1-4, with D perhaps TRBD1 (5 bases). Trimming stripped 2 bases from V and 3 bases from J, with 13 bases between. The length of the CDR3 is 16 residues. Looked up from germline, CDR1 is SGHVS and CDR2 is FQNEAQ. The CDR3 protein is CASSLSRGTANEKLFF. CDR3 sequence (DNA): TGTGCCAGCAGCTTATCAAGGGGCACGGCTAATGAAAAACTGTTTTTT.

Only a few counts were recorded for this clone. The chain joins TRBV6-1 to TRBJ2-1; 9 bases are a match to TRBD1. The junction had 5 bases not matched to a gene; V was cut back by 2 bases and J by 6 bases. CDR3 length: 15 residues. Germline CDR1 reads MNHNS; CDR2 reads SASEGT. The CDR3, as DNA: TGTGCCAGCAGTGAACTCGACAGGGGGGTCAATGAGCAGTTCTTC. Its protein is CASSELDRGVNEQFF.

The chain couples TRBV5-6 to TRBJ2-7; D gene unclear. The CDR3 has 13 amino acids. Trimming cost V 2 bases and J 3 bases, with 9 bases left between them. The germline V gene has CDR1 SGHDT and CDR2 YYEEEE. CDR3 nucleotide sequence: TGTGCCAGCAGCTTCGACGGCGGCTACGAGCAGTACTTC. Translation gives CASSFDGGYEQYF.

The rearrangement uses TRBV6-2 or TRBV6-3 and TRBJ1-4; 7 bases are a match to TRBD1. The CDR3 length is 13 residues. After removal of 4 bases from V and 11 bases from J, the junction contained 7 bases not matched to a gene. Per germline, CDR1 MNHEY and CDR2 SVGEGT. DNA of the CDR3: TGTGCCAGCAGTTCAAGCCAGGGGGACAAACTGTTTTTT. Translating gives CASSSSQGDKLFF.

The chain recombines TRBV7-8 with TRBJ1-3; D gene uncertain. Germline assignment: CDR1 SGHVS and CDR2 FQNEAQ. V lost 1 base and J lost 0, with 10 bases in between. This CDR3 spans 16 amino acids. This chain's CDR3 is CASSLGATFSGNTIYF. The DNA for the CDR3 is TGTGCCAGCAGCTTAGGGGCGACCTTCTCTGGAAACACCATATATTTT.

This clone was seen just once. CDR3 sequence (DNA): TGCGCCAGCAGCTTGGGTACAGCCGATAGCAATCAGCCCCAGCATTTT. Its protein is CASSLGTADSNQPQHF. The chain carries TRBV5-1 and TRBJ1-5; unclear D gene. Germline CDR1 is SGHRS and CDR2 is YFSETQ. V was cut by 0 bases and J by 0 bases, with 10 bases left in between. The CDR3 runs 16 residues.

The J gene is TRBJ1-5, the V gene TRBV12-3 or TRBV12-4, with no clear D. The CDR3 covers 12 residues. Trimming shortened V by 4 bases and J by 6 bases, and 7 bases separated the two germline ends. The DNA for the CDR3 is TGTGCCAGCAGTTCCCCTCCTCAGCCCCAGCATTTT. As protein: CASSSPPQPQHF.